The 27 T cell receptor beta chains presented below share a single source sample, sequenced in a study of T cell changes during pregnancy in multiple sclerosis. TCRdb's copy holds only in-frame clones and misses some; the assay was immunoSEQ multiplex PCR. The sample holds about 33,000 clones, around 93% seen once. Material: CD4+ T cells from peripheral blood mononuclear cells, obtained in the third trimester of pregnancy. The receptor source for this set is a female donor in good health, enrolled as a control in a pregnancy study.

This rearrangement joins TRBV6-1 to TRBJ1-2, with D possibly matching TRBD1 (5 bases). The V gene's germline CDR1 is MNHNS and CDR2 SASEGT. This CDR3 is 13 amino acids long. V was trimmed by 9 bases and J by 3 bases, leaving 14 bases between them. CDR3: CASLGRDYYGYTF. As DNA, the CDR3 is TGTGCCAGTTTGGGCAGGGACTACTATGGCTACACCTTC.

This sequence joins TRBV28 and TRBJ1-5; 12 positions match TRBD1. The germline V gene has CDR1 MDHEN and CDR2 SYDVKM. The CDR3 is 16 amino acids. The ends lost 5 bases at V and 4 bases at J; junction bases unmatched: 6. In nucleotides, the CDR3 is TGTGCCAGCAGTCTCCGGGACAGGGGGCTTAATCAGCCCCAGCATTTT. It codes for CASSLRDRGLNQPQHF.

Worth noting for this clone: This CDR3 is also generated by other DNA sequences in the sample. The chain employs TRBV7-3 and TRBJ2-2; D not certain. The CDR3 spans 12 residues. Germline CDR1 SGHTA, CDR2 FQGTGA. Trimming pared 4 bases from V and 3 bases from J, leaving 3 bases between. In DNA, the CDR3 is TGTGCCAGCAGCTCCGACACCGGGGAGCTGTTTTTT. As protein: CASSSDTGELFF. The variable domain in full, with the rest retrieved from reference TRBV7-3 and TRBJ2-2, is GAGVSQTPSNKVTEKGKYVELRCDPISGHTALYWYRQSLGQGPEFLIYFQGTGAADDSGLPNDRFFAVRPEGSVSTLKIQRTERGDSAVYLCASSSDTGELFFGEGSRLTVL.

The chain joins TRBV12-5 to TRBJ2-2, with a tentative D call TRBD2 (5 bases). The V and J ends lost 0 bases and 4 bases respectively, with 12 bases between them. This CDR3 contains 16 residues. Germline lookup yields CDR1 LGHNT and CDR2 FRNRAP. The CDR3 loop is CASGLVLPAGTGELFF. The DNA for the CDR3 is TGTGCTAGTGGTTTGGTTCTCCCCGCGGGCACCGGGGAGCTGTTTTTT. Using reference TRBV12-5 and TRBJ2-2 for the parts outside the CDR3, the full variable domain is DARVTQTPRHKVTEMGQEVTMRCQPILGHNTVFWYRQTMMQGLELLAYFRNRAPLDDSGMPKDRFSAEMPDATLATLKIQPSEPRDSAVYFCASGLVLPAGTGELFFGEGSRLTVL.

The chain couples TRBV13 to TRBJ2-4; D call uncertain. CDR3 length: 14 amino acids. Germline V gene data show CDR1 as PRHDT and CDR2 as FYEKMQ (reference sequence). V lost 5 bases, J lost 0 bases, and 8 bases lay in between. The CDR3 region is CASSKPLAKNIQYF. For the CDR3, the DNA is TGTGCCAGCAGCAAACCACTAGCCAAAAACATTCAGTACTTC.

The chain uses TRBV30 and TRBJ2-1; possibly TRBD2 for D (6 bases). The ends were cut back, 0 bases at V and 3 bases at J, with 9 bases in the middle. CDR1 and CDR2 (germline): GTSNPN, SVGIG (reference sequence). The CDR3 contains 14 residues. The CDR3 sequence is CAWSVRGVYNEQFF. As DNA, the CDR3 is TGTGCCTGGAGTGTTCGCGGGGTCTACAATGAGCAGTTCTTC.

V gene TRBV5-1 combines with J gene TRBJ2-1; no definite D call. Germline lookup yields CDR1 SGHRS and CDR2 YFSETQ. This CDR3 has 13 residues. V gave up 3 bases and J gave up 3 bases, with 7 bases separating them. CDR3 DNA: TGCGCCAGCAGCTGGCAAAGCTACAATGAGCAGTTCTTC. As protein: CASSWQSYNEQFF. The complete variable domain, with remaining parts taken from reference TRBV5-1 and TRBJ2-1, reads KAGVTQTPRYLIKTRGQQVTLSCSPISGHRSVSWYQQTPGQGLQFLFEYFSETQRNKGNFPGRFSGRQFSNSRSEMNVSTLELGDSALYLCASSWQSYNEQFFGPGTRLTVL.

By its share, this clone is medium-sized. The chain employs TRBV5-5 and TRBJ1-6; D is unresolved. The germline CDR1 and CDR2 sequences are SGHKS and YYEKEE (reference sequence). The germline V and J ends were trimmed by 3 bases and 0 bases, with 10 bases remaining between them. The CDR3 is made up of 16 amino acids. The CDR3 nucleotides read TGTGCCAGCAGCTGGGCCCCAAGCTCCTATAATTCACCCCTCCACTTT. As protein: CASSWAPSSYNSPLHF.

This clone has just one count. The V and J genes are TRBV12-5 and TRBJ2-3; 9 bases match TRBD2. CDR1 is LGHNT and CDR2 is FRNRAP in the germline V gene. V dropped 9 bases and J dropped 4; count of bases not matched to a gene: 11. The CDR3 has 15 residues. Here the CDR3 reads CASALSGGTADTQYF. The DNA of the CDR3 is TGTGCTAGCGCCCTTAGCGGGGGTACCGCAGATACGCAGTATTTT.

This rearrangement joins TRBV18 to TRBJ1-1, with 8 bases fitting TRBD1. Per germline, CDR1 KGHSH and CDR2 LQKENI. The CDR3 has 16 residues. Germline trimming cut 1 base from V and 0 bases from J; bases unmatched to any gene: 4. The CDR3 sequence is CASSPRQGAMNTEAFF. CDR3 bases: TGTGCCAGCTCACCACGCCAGGGGGCAATGAACACTGAAGCTTTCTTT.

DNA for the CDR3: TGTGCCTGCGGGGATCAGGCTTATCGACCCCTCCACTTT. It codes for CACGDQAYRPLHF. This chain joins TRBV25-1 and TRBJ1-6, with D unresolved. Germline CDR1 MGHDK, CDR2 SYGVNS. This CDR3 is built from 13 residues. V was pared by 11 bases and J by 12 bases, with 20 bases between.

The chain links TRBV29-1 to TRBJ2-2, with D perhaps TRBD2 (5 bases). With 6 bases removed from V and 8 bases from J, the gap between germline ends came to 19 bases. The CDR3 covers 14 residues. Germline CDR1 and CDR2: SQVTM and ANQGSEA. CDR3 coding DNA: TGCAGCGTCAACGGTGGTTTAGGAGGTGGGGAGCTGTTTTTT. Protein product: CSVNGGLGGGELFF.

This clone was found once. The genes are TRBV9 and TRBJ1-4; 8 bases match TRBD1. The germline V gene has CDR1 SGDLS and CDR2 YYNGEE. The CDR3 is 15 residues long. V shed 4 bases and J 6 bases; nucleotides not matched to a gene: 8. DNA for the CDR3: TGTGCCAGCAGCTTCCGGGACAGGTCATATGAAAAACTGTTTTTT. It codes for CASSFRDRSYEKLFF.

A single count supports this clone. This chain connects TRBV28 to TRBJ2-4, with 8 bases lining up with TRBD1. The germline V gene encodes CDR1 MDHEN and CDR2 SYDVKM. The trim removed 6 bases at V and 8 bases at J, leaving 6 bases unmatched. The CDR3 consists of 13 residues. As DNA, the CDR3 is TGTGCCAGCAGGCAGGGGGCAAAGGACATTCAGTACTTC. Translating it yields CASRQGAKDIQYF.

The chain combines TRBV7-8 with TRBJ2-1, with 7 bases matching TRBD1. Germline V gives CDR1 SGHVS, CDR2 FQNEAQ. This CDR3 is 14 amino acids long. After removal of 2 bases from V and 8 bases from J, the junction contained 6 bases not matched to a gene. The CDR3 region has the DNA TGTGCCAGCAGCTTACAAGGGGGCCTGGATGAGCAGTTCTTC. Encoded protein: CASSLQGGLDEQFF.

CDR3 nucleotides: TGTGCCAGCGGGATCTCACAGGGGGCTAACTATGGCTACACCTTC. Translating gives CASGISQGANYGYTF. V usage is TRBV6-6 and J usage is TRBJ1-2; TRBD1 agrees at 8 bases. The V gene end was trimmed by 8 bases and the J gene end by 0 bases; junction bases not matched to a gene: 8. The CDR3 is 15 amino acids. Germline V lookup: CDR1 MNHNY, CDR2 SVGAGI (reference sequence).

V usage is TRBV7-8 and J usage is TRBJ2-1; the match to TRBD2 covers 10 bases. V lost 4 bases, J lost 11 bases, and 8 bases stayed unmatched. Germline V gene lookup returns CDR1 SGHVS and CDR2 FQNEAQ. The CDR3 runs 14 residues. As DNA, the CDR3 is TGTGCCAGCAGCTCTCCGAGCGGGGGGGCGAAGCAGTTCTTC. It encodes CASSSPSGGAKQFF.

The V gene is TRBV12-5, the J gene TRBJ2-3; D possibly corresponds to TRBD1 (5 bases). The V and J ends lost 1 base and 0 bases respectively, with 5 bases between them. The germline CDR1 and CDR2 sequences are LGHNT and FRNRAP. There are 14 residues in the CDR3. Here the CDR3 DNA reads TGTGCTAGTGGTTTGGAGGGGAGCACAGATACGCAGTATTTT. Protein product: CASGLEGSTDTQYF.

The CDR3 sequence: CASSLTGVRGEEQYF. The CDR3 region has the DNA TGTGCCAGCAGTTTAACGGGTGTACGGGGTGAGGAGCAGTACTTC. The V gene is TRBV28, the J gene TRBJ2-7, with a weak D call TRBD2 (5 bases). CDR1 is MDHEN, CDR2 SYDVKM, per germline. The CDR3 length is 15 residues. Trimming stripped 2 bases from V and 7 bases from J, with 18 bases between.

This sequence joins TRBV6-4 and TRBJ1-2; 10 bases line up with TRBD1. Germline CDR1 reads MRHNA; CDR2 reads SNTAGT. Trimming cost V 10 bases and J 2 bases; bases outside gene matches: 7. The CDR3 spans 14 residues. CDR3 in amino acids: CAIPGQGRNYGYTF. The DNA for the CDR3 is TGTGCCATACCGGGACAGGGGAGGAACTATGGCTACACCTTC.

This chain joins TRBV11-2 and TRBJ1-2; 7 nucleotides align to TRBD1. Germline trimming cut 4 bases from V and 0 bases from J; bases unmatched to any gene: 8. Germline CDR1 SGHAT, CDR2 FQNNGV. CDR3 length equals 16 residues. The CDR3 loop reads CASSSQTGRPNYGYTF. Here the CDR3 DNA reads TGTGCCAGCAGCTCACAGACAGGGCGGCCTAACTATGGCTACACCTTC. The whole variable domain, remainder taken from reference TRBV11-2 and TRBJ1-2, is EAGVAQSPRYKIIEKRQSVAFWCNPISGHATLYWYQQILGQGPKLLIQFQNNGVVDDSQLPKDRFSAERLKGVDSTLKIQPAKLEDSAVYLCASSSQTGRPNYGYTFGSGTRLTVV.

The chain couples TRBV19 to TRBJ1-1; no clear D. Germline V CDR1 and CDR2: LNHDA, SQIVND (reference sequence). The CDR3 covers 11 residues. V shed 9 bases and J shed 3 bases, with 8 bases lying between them. CDR3 loop: CASQTYTEAFF. The CDR3, as DNA: TGTGCCAGCCAGACTTACACTGAAGCTTTCTTT.

The DNA of the CDR3 is TGTGCCAGCAGTTCTATAGCGGGGGGATCAGCCGGGGAGCTGTTTTTT. Translation gives CASSSIAGGSAGELFF. The chain carries TRBV6-5 and TRBJ2-2, with 10 bases that match TRBD2. The V gene end was trimmed by 4 bases and the J gene end by 6 bases; junction bases not matched to a gene: 8. The CDR3 is made up of 16 amino acids. Germline CDR1 MNHEY, CDR2 SVGAGI.

This clone is a singleton in its sample. The chain combines TRBV28 with TRBJ2-2; the match to TRBD2 covers 8 bases. The V gene's germline CDR1 is MDHEN and CDR2 SYDVKM. Losses at the gene ends were 7 bases for V and 3 bases for J; bases not matched to a gene: 7. CDR3 length equals 15 residues. The CDR3 DNA is TGTGCCAGCACCCCCGGACTAGCTGACACCGGGGAGCTGTTTTTT. This codes for CASTPGLADTGELFF.

V is TRBV7-2 and J is TRBJ2-3; 9 bases are a match to TRBD1. The germline V gene has CDR1 SGHTA and CDR2 FQGNSA. With 7 bases clipped from V and 0 bases from J, the junction kept 11 bases outside the gene matches. CDR3 length: 17 amino acids. CDR3 DNA sequence: TGTGCCAGCAACCCGGGACAGGGAATCACTAGCACAGATACGCAGTATTTT. It is translated as CASNPGQGITSTDTQYF. Complete variable domain (other parts from reference TRBV7-2 and TRBJ2-3): GAGVSQSPSNKVTEKGKDVELRCDPISGHTALYWYRQSLGQGLEFLIYFQGNSAPDKSGLPSDRFSAERTGGSVSTLTIQRTQQEDSAVYLCASNPGQGITSTDTQYFGPGTRLTVL.

V and J are TRBV9 and TRBJ2-2, with 7 bases aligning to TRBD2. Germline-derived CDR1 and CDR2 are SGDLS and YYNGEE. Trimming removed 0 bases from V and 5 bases from J; junction bases left unmatched: 4. The CDR3 runs to 15 residues. The CDR3 is CASSVGYGGTGELFF. Here the CDR3 DNA reads TGTGCCAGCAGCGTAGGCTACGGGGGGACCGGGGAGCTGTTTTTT.

This chain uses TRBV15 with TRBJ2-3; 8 bases are a match to TRBD1. V lost 0 bases, J lost 5 bases, and 10 bases stayed unmatched. The CDR3 length is 17 residues. Germline loops: CDR1 LNHNV, CDR2 YYDKDF (reference sequence). The CDR3 nucleotides read TGTGCCACCAGCAGAGATCTGGGGCAGGGGGCAGGAGATACGCAGTATTTT. This codes for CATSRDLGQGAGDTQYF.